This T cell receptor (beta chain) was sequenced in a study of T cells in localized non-small cell lung cancer. The V and J ends lost 0 bases and 5 bases, in that order; junction bases with no gene match: 6. Germline loops: CDR1 SGHNT, CDR2 YYREEE (reference sequence). The CDR3 has 15 residues. Assay: immunoSEQ multiplex PCR; the TCRdb copy retains only in-frame clones and omits some. The sample shows some 30,000 clones, less than 95% of them seen only once. The chain links TRBV5-4 to TRBJ2-7; 9 bases align to TRBD1. The sequences come from peripheral blood mononuclear cells, collected before any cancer treatment. This receptor was taken from a female donor older than 55 with stage II lung adenocarcinoma. The DNA of the CDR3 is TGTGCCAGCAGCTTGGGAACAGGGGGCTTCAACGAGCAGTACTTC. Its translation is CASSLGTGGFNEQYF.